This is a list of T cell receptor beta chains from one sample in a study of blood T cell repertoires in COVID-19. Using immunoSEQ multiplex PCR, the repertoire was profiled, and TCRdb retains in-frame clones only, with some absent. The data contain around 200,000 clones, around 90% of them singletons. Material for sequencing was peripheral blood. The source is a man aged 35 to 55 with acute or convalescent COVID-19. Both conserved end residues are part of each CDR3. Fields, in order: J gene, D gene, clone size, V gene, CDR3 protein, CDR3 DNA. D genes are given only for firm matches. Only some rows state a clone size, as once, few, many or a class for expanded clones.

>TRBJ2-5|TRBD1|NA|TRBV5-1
CASSKGDRAQETQYF
TGCGCCAGCAGCAAGGGGGACAGGGCGCAAGAGACCCAGTACTTC
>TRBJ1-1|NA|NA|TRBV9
CASSVGARDTEAFF
TGTGCCAGCAGCGTGGGGGCGCGGGACACTGAAGCTTTCTTT
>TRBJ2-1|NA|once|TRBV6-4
CASSDGGGGWNEQFF
TGTGCCAGCAGTGACGGTGGGGGGGGCTGGAATGAGCAGTTCTTC
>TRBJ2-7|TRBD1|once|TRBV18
CASSYGTGGIYEQYF
TGTGCCAGCTCATATGGGACAGGGGGGATCTACGAGCAGTACTTC
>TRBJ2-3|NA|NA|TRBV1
CTSSQAPTGTSAHTQYF
TGCACCAGCAGCCAAGCACCAACCGGGACTAGCGCACATACGCAGTATTTT
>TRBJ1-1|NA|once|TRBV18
CASSPRRGGMNTEAFF
TGTGCCAGCTCACCTCGTAGGGGGGGCATGAACACTGAAGCTTTCTTT
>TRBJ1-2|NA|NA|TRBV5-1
CASSSDTIYGYTF
TGCGCCAGCAGCTCGGACACAATCTATGGCTACACCTTC
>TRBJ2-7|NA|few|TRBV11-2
CASSARGHEQYF
TGTGCCAGCAGCGCCAGGGGCCACGAGCAGTACTTC
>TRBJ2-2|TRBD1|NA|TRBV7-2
CASSPGTGITGELFF
TGTGCCAGCAGCCCGGGGACAGGTATCACCGGGGAGCTGTTTTTT
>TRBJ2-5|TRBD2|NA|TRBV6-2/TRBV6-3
CASSYGVRGGSEETQYF
TGTGCCAGCAGTTACGGGGTGCGGGGGGGCTCGGAGGAGACCCAGTACTTC
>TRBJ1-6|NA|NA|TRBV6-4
CASSDKGDNSPLHF
TGTGCCAGCAGTGACAAGGGGGATAATTCACCCCTCCACTTT
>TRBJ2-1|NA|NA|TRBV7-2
CASSLIFQGLYEQFF
TGTGCCAGCAGCTTAATTTTCCAGGGATTGTATGAGCAGTTCTTC
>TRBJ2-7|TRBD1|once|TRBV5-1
CASSFWTGASYEQYF
TGCGCCAGTTCATTTTGGACAGGGGCATCCTACGAGCAGTACTTC
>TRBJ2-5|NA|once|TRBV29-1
CSVERQGGQKTQYF
TGCAGCGTTGAGCGGCAGGGGGGACAGAAGACCCAGTACTTC
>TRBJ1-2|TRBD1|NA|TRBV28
CASSFPGTGGYTF
TGTGCCAGCAGTTTCCCTGGGACAGGCGGCTACACCTTC
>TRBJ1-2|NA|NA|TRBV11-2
CASSLAGRAYGYTF
TGTGCCAGCAGCTTAGCCGGCAGGGCCTATGGCTACACCTTC
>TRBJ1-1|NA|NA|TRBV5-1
CASSAGRMGEEAFF
TGCGCCAGCAGCGCCGGACGGATGGGAGAAGAAGCTTTCTTT
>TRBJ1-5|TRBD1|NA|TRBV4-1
CASSQEGQGAVQPQHF
TGCGCCAGCAGCCAAGAAGGGCAGGGGGCGGTTCAGCCCCAGCATTTT
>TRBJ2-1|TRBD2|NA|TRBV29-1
CSVERGTSGYNEQFF
TGCAGCGTTGAAAGGGGGACTAGCGGATACAATGAGCAGTTCTTC
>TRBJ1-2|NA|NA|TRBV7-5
CARSLAMVPPPKPDGDGYTF
TGTGCCAGAAGCTTAGCGATGGTCCCTCCGCCAAAGCCGGATGGAGACGGCTACACCTTC
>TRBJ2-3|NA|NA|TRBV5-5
CASSVFFTSSTDTQYF
TGTGCCAGCAGCGTTTTCTTCACTTCTAGCACAGATACGCAGTATTTT
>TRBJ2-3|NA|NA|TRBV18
CASSPPGTDTQYF
TGTGCCAGCTCACCCCCGGGCACAGATACGCAGTATTTT
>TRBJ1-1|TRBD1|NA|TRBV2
CASSVEGAGEAFF
TGTGCCAGCAGTGTGGAGGGGGCTGGTGAAGCTTTCTTT
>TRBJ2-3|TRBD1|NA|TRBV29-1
CSVERDRDTQYF
TGCAGCGTTGAGAGGGACAGGGATACGCAGTATTTT
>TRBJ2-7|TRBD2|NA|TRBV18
CASSPLSGGYSYEQYF
TGTGCCAGCTCACCACTGAGCGGGGGCTACTCCTACGAGCAGTACTTC
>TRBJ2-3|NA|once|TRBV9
CASSVDYTSGDTQYF
TGTGCCAGCAGCGTGGACTATACCTCCGGGGATACGCAGTATTTT
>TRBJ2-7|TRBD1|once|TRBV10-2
CASSQGVTYEQYF
TGCGCCAGTTCACAGGGGGTGACCTACGAGCAGTACTTC
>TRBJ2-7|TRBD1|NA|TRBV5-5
CASSLAIGGRLYEQYF
TGTGCCAGCAGCTTGGCTATAGGGGGCCGCTTGTACGAGCAGTACTTC
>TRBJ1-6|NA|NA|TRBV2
CASSEAGGQYNSPLHF
TGTGCCAGCAGTGAAGCCGGAGGACAGTATAATTCACCCCTCCACTTT
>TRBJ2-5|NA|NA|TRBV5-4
CASSLRGETQYF
TGTGCCAGCAGCTTGCGGGGAGAGACCCAGTACTTC
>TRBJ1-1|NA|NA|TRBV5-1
CASLKRGRGRTYTEAFF
TGCGCCAGCTTGAAAAGGGGCAGGGGAAGAACCTACACTGAAGCTTTCTTT